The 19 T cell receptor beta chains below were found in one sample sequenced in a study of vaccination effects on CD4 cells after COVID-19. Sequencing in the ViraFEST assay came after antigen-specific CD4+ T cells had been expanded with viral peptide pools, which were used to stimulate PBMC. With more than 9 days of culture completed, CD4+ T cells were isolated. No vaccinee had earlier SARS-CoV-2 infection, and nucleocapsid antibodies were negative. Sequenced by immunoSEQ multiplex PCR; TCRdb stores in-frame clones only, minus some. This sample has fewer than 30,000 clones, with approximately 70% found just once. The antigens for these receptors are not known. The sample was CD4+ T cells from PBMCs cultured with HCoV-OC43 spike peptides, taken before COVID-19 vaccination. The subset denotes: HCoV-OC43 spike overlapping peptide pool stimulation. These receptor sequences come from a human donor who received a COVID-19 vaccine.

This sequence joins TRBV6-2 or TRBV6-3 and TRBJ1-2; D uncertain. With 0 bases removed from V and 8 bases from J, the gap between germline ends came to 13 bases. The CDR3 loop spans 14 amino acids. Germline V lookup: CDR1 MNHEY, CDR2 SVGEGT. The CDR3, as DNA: TGTGCCAGCAGTTACTCCGGGGTCGTGGGAGGCTACACCTTC. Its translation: CASSYSGVVGGYTF.

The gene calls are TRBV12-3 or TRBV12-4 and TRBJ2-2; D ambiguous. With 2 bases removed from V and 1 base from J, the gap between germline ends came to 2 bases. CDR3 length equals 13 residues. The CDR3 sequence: CASSLRNTGELFF. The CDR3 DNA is TGTGCCAGCAGTTTAAGGAACACCGGGGAGCTGTTTTTT.

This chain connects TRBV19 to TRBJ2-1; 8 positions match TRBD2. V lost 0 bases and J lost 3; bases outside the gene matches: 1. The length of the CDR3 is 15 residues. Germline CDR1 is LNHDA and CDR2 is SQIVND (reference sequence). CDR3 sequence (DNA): TGTGCCAGTAGTATAGATAGCGGGAACTACAATGAGCAGTTCTTC. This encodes CASSIDSGNYNEQFF.

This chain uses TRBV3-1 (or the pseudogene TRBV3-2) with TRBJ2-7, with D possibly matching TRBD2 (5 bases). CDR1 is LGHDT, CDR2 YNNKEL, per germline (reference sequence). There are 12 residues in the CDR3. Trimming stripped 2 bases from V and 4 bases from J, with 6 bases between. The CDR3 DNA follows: TGTGCCAGCAGCCAAACTAGGTACGAGCAGTACTTC. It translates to CASSQTRYEQYF.

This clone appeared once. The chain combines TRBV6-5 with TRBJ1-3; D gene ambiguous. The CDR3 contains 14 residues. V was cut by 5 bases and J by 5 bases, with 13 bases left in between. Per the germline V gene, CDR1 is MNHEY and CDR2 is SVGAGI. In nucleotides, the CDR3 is TGTGCCAGCAGTCCCCGACATGTGAGAAACACCATATATTTT. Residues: CASSPRHVRNTIYF.

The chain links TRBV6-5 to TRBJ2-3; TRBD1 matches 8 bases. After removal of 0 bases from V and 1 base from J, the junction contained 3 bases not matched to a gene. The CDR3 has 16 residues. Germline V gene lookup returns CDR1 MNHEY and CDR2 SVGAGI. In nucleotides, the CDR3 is TGTGCCAGCAGTTACTCTCAGGGGGCGGGCACAGATACGCAGTATTTT. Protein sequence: CASSYSQGAGTDTQYF.

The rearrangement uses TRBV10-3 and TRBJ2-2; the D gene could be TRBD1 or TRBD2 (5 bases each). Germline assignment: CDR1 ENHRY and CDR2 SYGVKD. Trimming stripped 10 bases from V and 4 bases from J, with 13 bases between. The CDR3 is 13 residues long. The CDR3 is CATRDAGTGELFF. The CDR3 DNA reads TGTGCCACCCGGGACGCTGGCACCGGGGAGCTGTTTTTT.

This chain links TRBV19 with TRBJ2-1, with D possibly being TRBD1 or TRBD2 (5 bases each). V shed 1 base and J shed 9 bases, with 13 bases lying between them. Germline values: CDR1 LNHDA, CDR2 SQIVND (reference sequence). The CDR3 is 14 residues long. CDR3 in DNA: TGTGCCAGTAGTATAGGTCCCATCGGGACTGAGCAGTTCTTC. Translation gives CASSIGPIGTEQFF.

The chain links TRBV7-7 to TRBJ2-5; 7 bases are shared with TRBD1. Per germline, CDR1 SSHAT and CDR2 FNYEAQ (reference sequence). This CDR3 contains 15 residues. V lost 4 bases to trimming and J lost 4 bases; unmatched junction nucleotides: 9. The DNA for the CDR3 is TGTGCCAGCAGCTCTTCACAGGGGTCGGGAGAGACCCAGTACTTC. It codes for CASSSSQGSGETQYF.

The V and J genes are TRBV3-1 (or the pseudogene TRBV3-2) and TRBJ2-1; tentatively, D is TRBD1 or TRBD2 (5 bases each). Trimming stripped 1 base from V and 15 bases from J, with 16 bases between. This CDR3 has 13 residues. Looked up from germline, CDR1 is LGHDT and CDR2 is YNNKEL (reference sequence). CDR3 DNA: TGTGCCAGCAGCCAAGTTAGGGGAGACTCCGCGTTCTTC. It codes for CASSQVRGDSAFF.

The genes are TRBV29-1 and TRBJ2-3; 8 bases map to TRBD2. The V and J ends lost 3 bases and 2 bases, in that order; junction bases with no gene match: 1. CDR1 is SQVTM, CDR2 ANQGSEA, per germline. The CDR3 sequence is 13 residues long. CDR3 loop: CSVDSGITDTQYF. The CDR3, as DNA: TGCAGCGTTGATAGCGGGATCACAGATACGCAGTATTTT.

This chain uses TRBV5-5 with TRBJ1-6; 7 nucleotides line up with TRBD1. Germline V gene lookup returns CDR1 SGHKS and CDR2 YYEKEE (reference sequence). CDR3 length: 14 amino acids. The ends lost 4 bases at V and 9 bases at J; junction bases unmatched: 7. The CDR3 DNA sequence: TGTGCCAGCAGCGAGACAGGGAAGGGTTCACCCCTCCACTTT. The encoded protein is CASSETGKGSPLHF.

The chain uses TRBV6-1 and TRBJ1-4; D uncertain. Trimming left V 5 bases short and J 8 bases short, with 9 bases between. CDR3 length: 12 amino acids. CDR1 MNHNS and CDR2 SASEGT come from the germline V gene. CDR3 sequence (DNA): TGTGCCAGCAGTTATACGAGGGAAAAACTGTTTTTT. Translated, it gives CASSYTREKLFF.

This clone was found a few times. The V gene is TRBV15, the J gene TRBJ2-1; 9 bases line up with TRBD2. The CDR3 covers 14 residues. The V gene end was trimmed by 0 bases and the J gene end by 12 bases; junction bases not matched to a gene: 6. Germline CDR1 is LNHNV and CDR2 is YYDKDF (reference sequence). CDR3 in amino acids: CATSREVAGEGQFF. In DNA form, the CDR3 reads TGTGCCACCAGCAGAGAGGTAGCGGGAGAGGGGCAGTTCTTC.

This chain's CDR3 is CASSRLAEKLFF. As DNA, the CDR3 is TGTGCCAGCAGCCGGCTAGCTGAAAAACTGTTTTTT. V gene TRBV7-8 combines with J gene TRBJ1-4, with D unclear. The germline gives CDR1 SGHVS, CDR2 FQNEAQ. V shed 5 bases and J shed 7 bases, with 8 bases lying between them. The CDR3 totals 12 residues.

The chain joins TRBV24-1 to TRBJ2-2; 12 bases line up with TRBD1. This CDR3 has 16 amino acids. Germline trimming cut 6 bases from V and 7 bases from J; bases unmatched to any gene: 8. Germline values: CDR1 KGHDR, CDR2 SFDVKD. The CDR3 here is CATSPAGQGANGELFF. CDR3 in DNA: TGTGCCACCAGTCCGGCGGGACAGGGGGCTAACGGGGAGCTGTTTTTT.

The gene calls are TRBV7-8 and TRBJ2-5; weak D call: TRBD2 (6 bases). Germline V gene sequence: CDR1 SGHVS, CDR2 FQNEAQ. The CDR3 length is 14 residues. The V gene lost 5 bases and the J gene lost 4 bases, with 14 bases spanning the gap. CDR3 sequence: CASSPRLGTETQYF. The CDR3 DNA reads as TGTGCCAGCAGCCCCCGACTAGGAACAGAGACCCAGTACTTC.

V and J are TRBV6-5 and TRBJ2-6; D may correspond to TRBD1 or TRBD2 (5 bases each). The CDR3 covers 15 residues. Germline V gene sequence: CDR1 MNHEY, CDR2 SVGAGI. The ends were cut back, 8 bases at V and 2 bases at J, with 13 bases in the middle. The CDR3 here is CASGLGVTGANVLTF. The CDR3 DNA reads TGTGCCAGCGGATTGGGGGTAACTGGGGCCAACGTCCTGACTTTC.

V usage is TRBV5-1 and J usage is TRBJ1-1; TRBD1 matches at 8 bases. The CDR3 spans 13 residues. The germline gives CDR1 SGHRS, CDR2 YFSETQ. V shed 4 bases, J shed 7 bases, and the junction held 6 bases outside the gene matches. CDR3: CASSTGQGFEAFF. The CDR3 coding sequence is TGCGCCAGCAGCACAGGACAGGGCTTTGAAGCTTTCTTT.